A single sample is the source of the 27 T cell receptor beta chains below, sequenced in a study of blood T cell repertoires in COVID-19. The assay was immunoSEQ multiplex PCR, and TCRdb's table has in-frame clones only and misses some. The sample includes more than 150,000 clones, roughly 90% seen only once; the top ten take approximately 2%. Sequenced sample: PBMCs or T cells enriched from blood (not recorded which). These receptors came from a woman aged 30 to 39 who had recovered from COVID-19.

The chain has TRBV4-1 and TRBJ1-1; D call uncertain. The length of the CDR3 is 15 residues. V was shortened by 1 base and J by 1 base, with 10 bases between the two germline ends. CDR1 is MGHRA, CDR2 YSYEKL, per germline. The CDR3, as DNA: TGCGCCAGCAGCCAAGGGACTCAATGGAACACTGAAGCTTTCTTT. Amino acids: CASSQGTQWNTEAFF.

J is TRBJ2-5 and V is TRBV7-2; perhaps TRBD1 as D (5 bases). The CDR3 sequence is 15 residues long. Per the germline V gene, CDR1 is SGHTA and CDR2 is FQGNSA. Between the trimmed V and J ends, which lost 0 bases and 4 bases, there was a span of 12 bases. This CDR3 is CASSLAPGLVETQYF. In DNA, the CDR3 is TGTGCCAGCAGCTTAGCCCCAGGGTTGGTAGAGACCCAGTACTTC.

The chain couples TRBV19 to TRBJ1-2; 10 bases are shared with TRBD1. V lost 3 bases, J lost 2 bases, and 3 bases stayed unmatched. The germline V gene encodes CDR1 LNHDA and CDR2 SQIVND (reference sequence). CDR3 size: 15 residues. Written as DNA, the CDR3 is TGTGCCAGTAGTATGGGACAGGGGTGGAACTATGGCTACACCTTC. This translates into CASSMGQGWNYGYTF. The full variable domain, with the rest looked up from reference TRBV19 and TRBJ1-2, is DGGITQSPKYLFRKEGQNVTLSCEQNLNHDAMYWYRQDPGQGLRLIYYSQIVNDFQKGDIAEGYSVSREKKESFPLTVTSAQKNPTAFYLCASSMGQGWNYGYTFGSGTRLTVV.

The CDR3 protein is CAWSVPGWRNQPQHF. In DNA form, the CDR3 reads TGTGCCTGGAGTGTACCAGGGTGGCGCAATCAGCCCCAGCATTTT. The genes are TRBV30 and TRBJ1-5, with D maybe TRBD1 (5 bases). CDR3 size: 15 residues. Germline V gene lookup returns CDR1 GTSNPN and CDR2 SVGIG (reference sequence). Trimming cost V 0 bases and J 2 bases, with 11 bases left between them.

The chain employs TRBV19 and TRBJ1-1, with D tentatively TRBD1 (5 bases). Germline V CDR1 and CDR2: LNHDA, SQIVND (reference sequence). CDR3 length equals 13 residues. V was cut by 7 bases and J by 4 bases, with 13 bases left in between. The CDR3 reads CASIRVVGTEAFF. CDR3 DNA: TGTGCCAGTATCAGGGTGGTGGGCACTGAAGCTTTCTTT.

The chain is built from TRBV7-9 and TRBJ1-5; D perhaps matches TRBD1 (5 bases). Germline V CDR1 and CDR2: SEHNR, FQNEAQ (reference sequence). The V end lost 6 bases, the J end lost 6 bases, and 9 bases lay between the germline ends. The CDR3 runs to 12 residues. The CDR3 DNA sequence: TGTGCCAGCAGGCAGGGTTTTCAGCCCCAGCATTTT. Its protein is CASRQGFQPQHF.

The V and J genes are TRBV28 and TRBJ1-3, with 7 positions matching TRBD1. With 5 bases clipped from V and 4 bases from J, the junction kept 2 bases outside the gene matches. Germline loops: CDR1 MDHEN, CDR2 SYDVKM. This CDR3 has 13 residues. This CDR3 reads CASSGGQGNTIYF. In nucleotides, the CDR3 is TGTGCCAGCAGTGGGGGACAGGGAAACACCATATATTTT.

This rearrangement joins TRBV5-1 to TRBJ1-1, with a weak D call TRBD1 (5 bases). The V end was cut by 0 bases, the J end by 3 bases, with 9 bases between. There are 14 residues in the CDR3. Germline CDR1 SGHRS, CDR2 YFSETQ. The DNA for the CDR3 is TGCGCCAGCAGCTTGGGACAGCCTTACACTGAAGCTTTCTTT. Protein product: CASSLGQPYTEAFF.

The chain joins TRBV7-2 to TRBJ2-4; 12 bases fit TRBD2. Trimming removed 1 base from V and 1 base from J; junction bases left unmatched: 8. The CDR3 extends over 19 amino acids. Looked up from germline, CDR1 is SGHTA and CDR2 is FQGNSA. This chain's CDR3 is CASSLDPSGRAWAKNIQYF. As DNA, the CDR3 is TGTGCCAGCAGCTTAGATCCTAGCGGGAGGGCCTGGGCCAAAAACATTCAGTACTTC.

V usage is TRBV6-5 and J usage is TRBJ1-2, with D unclear. The germline CDR1 and CDR2 sequences are MNHEY and SVGAGI. This CDR3 comprises 13 residues. V was pared by 10 bases and J by 8 bases, with 20 bases between. The CDR3 sequence: CAIKKPNRSGYTF. The CDR3 DNA reads TGTGCCATCAAAAAACCTAACCGCTCCGGCTACACCTTC.

The count of this clone is one. The CDR3 spells CASSQTGTLGYGYTF. CDR3 coding DNA: TGCGCCAGCAGCCAAACCGGGACACTCGGCTATGGCTACACCTTC. V and J are TRBV4-3 and TRBJ1-2; D is possibly TRBD1 (6 bases). Germline V CDR1 and CDR2: LGHNA, YSLEER. CDR3 size: 15 residues. The V and J ends lost 2 bases and 4 bases respectively, with 14 bases between them.

The chain recombines TRBV18 with TRBJ2-5; tentatively, D is TRBD2 (5 bases). Germline V gene data show CDR1 as KGHSH and CDR2 as LQKENI. Trimming took off 0 bases at V and 1 base at J, with 6 bases between the two ends. This CDR3 contains 14 residues. CDR3 residues: CASSPPGAQETQYF. CDR3 in DNA: TGTGCCAGCTCACCACCGGGAGCCCAAGAGACCCAGTACTTC. Together with reference TRBV18 and TRBJ2-5, the CDR3 gives the full variable domain: NAGVMQNPRHLVRRRGQEARLRCSPMKGHSHVYWYRQLPEEGLKFMVYLQKENIIDESGMPKERFSAEFPKEGPSILRIQQVVRGDSAAYFCASSPPGAQETQYFGPGTRLLVL.

The CDR3 protein is CASSATGVLNEKLFF. CDR3 nucleotides: TGTGCCAGCAGCGCTACAGGGGTTCTTAATGAAAAACTGTTTTTT. V is TRBV9 and J is TRBJ1-4, with TRBD1 matching over 7 bases. The CDR3 has 15 residues. Trimming cost V 3 bases and J 4 bases; bases outside gene matches: 6. The V gene's germline CDR1 is SGDLS and CDR2 YYNGEE. The whole variable domain, remainder taken from reference TRBV9 and TRBJ1-4, is DSGVTQTPKHLITATGQRVTLRCSPRSGDLSVYWYQQSLDQGLQFLIQYYNGEERAKGNILERFSAQQFPDLHSELNLSSLELGDSALYFCASSATGVLNEKLFFGSGTQLSVL.

This clone was seen a single time. The J gene is TRBJ2-1, the V gene TRBV12-5; no clear D gene. CDR3 length equals 15 residues. Germline CDR1 reads LGHNT; CDR2 reads FRNRAP. The V end lost 0 bases, the J end lost 9 bases, and 15 bases lay between the germline ends. Here the CDR3 DNA reads TGTGCTAGTGGTTTGGTAAACCCCCAAGTGAGTGAGCAGTTCTTC. This encodes CASGLVNPQVSEQFF. Full variable domain (rest looked up from reference TRBV12-5 and TRBJ2-1): DARVTQTPRHKVTEMGQEVTMRCQPILGHNTVFWYRQTMMQGLELLAYFRNRAPLDDSGMPKDRFSAEMPDATLATLKIQPSEPRDSAVYFCASGLVNPQVSEQFFGPGTRLTVL.

The rearrangement uses TRBV6-2 or TRBV6-3 and TRBJ1-1, with 9 bases that match TRBD1. This CDR3 contains 16 residues. The germline CDR1 and CDR2 sequences are MNHEY and SVGEGT. Trimming at V came to 2 bases and at J to 1 base, leaving 5 bases not matched to a gene. The CDR3 is CASSYLQGAGNTEAFF. The DNA for the CDR3 is TGTGCCAGCAGTTACCTACAGGGGGCTGGGAACACTGAAGCTTTCTTT.

The V gene is TRBV7-6, the J gene TRBJ1-1, with unresolved D. V was cut by 4 bases and J by 1 base, with 10 bases left in between. Germline-derived CDR1 and CDR2 are SGHVS and FNYEAQ. This CDR3 has 14 residues. CDR3 DNA sequence: TGTGCCAGCAGCTCAGTTTCCAGGAACACTGAAGCTTTCTTT. Protein sequence: CASSSVSRNTEAFF.

The chain uses TRBV5-1 and TRBJ2-5; 11 bases line up with TRBD2. CDR1 is SGHRS and CDR2 is YFSETQ in the germline V gene. This CDR3 region has 15 residues. With V trimmed by 3 bases and J by 5 bases, 6 bases remained unmatched. Written as DNA, the CDR3 is TGCGCCAGCAGCTCCCGACTAGCGGGGATGGAGACCCAGTACTTC. Amino acid sequence: CASSSRLAGMETQYF.

This sequence joins TRBV19 and TRBJ1-1, with D tentatively TRBD1 (5 bases). Germline V CDR1 and CDR2: LNHDA, SQIVND (reference sequence). The CDR3 spans 13 residues. V was shortened by 3 bases and J by 4 bases, with 9 bases between the two germline ends. The DNA for the CDR3 is TGTGCCAGTAGTATCATTAGGGGCACTGAAGCTTTCTTT. Translated: CASSIIRGTEAFF.

The chain combines TRBV19 with TRBJ2-3; weak D call: TRBD2 (6 bases). This CDR3 contains 14 residues. Trimming pared 7 bases from V and 2 bases from J, leaving 13 bases between. From germline, CDR1 is LNHDA and CDR2 SQIVND (reference sequence). The CDR3 DNA reads TGTGCCAGTAACTCTGCGGGATTCACAGATACGCAGTATTTT. The encoded protein is CASNSAGFTDTQYF. Drawing the rest from reference TRBV19 and TRBJ2-3, the complete variable domain is DGGITQSPKYLFRKEGQNVTLSCEQNLNHDAMYWYRQDPGQGLRLIYYSQIVNDFQKGDIAEGYSVSREKKESFPLTVTSAQKNPTAFYLCASNSAGFTDTQYFGPGTRLTVL.

The chain recombines TRBV4-3 with TRBJ2-2, with D maybe TRBD2 (7 bases). This CDR3 region has 18 residues. Trimming stripped 1 base from V and 7 bases from J, with 22 bases between. CDR1 is LGHNA, CDR2 YSLEER, per germline. CDR3 bases: TGCGCCAGCAGCCAAGGCCGCGGGGGCGGGAGCTGGATCGGGGAGCTGTTTTTT. Translating gives CASSQGRGGGSWIGELFF.

The chain carries TRBV7-2 and TRBJ1-1; possibly TRBD1 for D (5 bases). The CDR3 contains 16 residues. Trimming stripped 1 base from V and 4 bases from J, with 16 bases between. CDR1 is SGHTA, CDR2 FQGNSA, per germline. CDR3 nucleotides: TGTGCCAGCAGCTTAGAGGGGCAGGGATGGAGCACTGAAGCTTTCTTT. Translation: CASSLEGQGWSTEAFF.

V and J are TRBV19 and TRBJ2-7; perhaps TRBD1 as D (6 bases). The germline V and J ends were trimmed by 4 bases and 4 bases, with 14 bases remaining between them. The germline V gene encodes CDR1 LNHDA and CDR2 SQIVND (reference sequence). The CDR3 spans 14 residues. The CDR3, as DNA: TGTGCCAGTAGTACCCTCACAGGGTTGTACGAGCAGTACTTC. This sequence encodes CASSTLTGLYEQYF. Supplemented by reference TRBV19 and TRBJ2-7, the full variable domain reads DGGITQSPKYLFRKEGQNVTLSCEQNLNHDAMYWYRQDPGQGLRLIYYSQIVNDFQKGDIAEGYSVSREKKESFPLTVTSAQKNPTAFYLCASSTLTGLYEQYFGPGTRLTVT.

The chain carries TRBV5-4 and TRBJ2-5, with TRBD2 matching over 12 bases. The CDR3 is 15 residues long. The germline V gene encodes CDR1 SGHNT and CDR2 YYREEE (reference sequence). The V and J ends lost 4 bases and 2 bases, in that order; junction bases with no gene match: 3. Here the CDR3 reads CASSKTSGGQETQYF. The CDR3, as DNA: TGTGCCAGCAGCAAGACTAGCGGGGGACAAGAGACCCAGTACTTC. The whole variable domain, remainder taken from reference TRBV5-4 and TRBJ2-5, is ETGVTQSPTHLIKTRGQQVTLRCSSQSGHNTVSWYQQALGQGPQFIFQYYREEENGRGNFPPRFSGLQFPNYSSELNVNALELDDSALYLCASSKTSGGQETQYFGPGTRLLVL.

The chain is built from TRBV27 and TRBJ2-2, with 7 bases identical to TRBD1. The CDR3 is 13 residues long. The ends lost 7 bases at V and 7 bases at J; junction bases unmatched: 6. Looked up from germline, CDR1 is MNHEY and CDR2 is SMNVEV (reference sequence). CDR3 coding DNA: TGTGCCAGCATTGACAGGGTGGGCGGGGAGCTGTTTTTT. Translation: CASIDRVGGELFF.

As to this clone: The sample holds other DNA sequences that translate to the same CDR3. The chain has TRBV7-8 and TRBJ2-7; D gene uncertain. Per the germline V gene, CDR1 is SGHVS and CDR2 is FQNEAQ. The CDR3 length is 11 residues. V lost 3 bases and J 3 bases, leaving 3 bases between the germline ends. The CDR3 protein is CASSLYYEQYF. The CDR3 DNA is TGTGCCAGCAGCTTGTACTACGAGCAGTACTTC.

The V and J genes are TRBV5-1 and TRBJ2-1, with D unresolved. Trimming cost V 4 bases and J 3 bases, with 26 bases left between them. CDR1 SGHRS and CDR2 YFSETQ come from the germline V gene. This CDR3 comprises 19 residues. CDR3 in amino acids: CASSPKAPDLIARYNEQFF. The DNA for the CDR3 is TGCGCCAGCAGCCCCAAAGCCCCTGATCTCATTGCCCGCTACAATGAGCAGTTCTTC.

The V and J genes are TRBV20-1 and TRBJ2-1; 13 bases agree with TRBD2. The CDR3 runs to 16 residues. J was trimmed by 9 bases and V by 3 bases; bases with no gene match: 11. Germline CDR1 reads DFQATT; CDR2 reads SNEGSKA (reference sequence). The CDR3 region has the DNA TGCAGTGCTAGTGTCGGACTAGCGGGGGCTGGGGGTGAGCAGTTCTTC. It codes for CSASVGLAGAGGEQFF.